This TCR beta chain was identified in a study of T cell responses to AZD1222 COVID-19 vaccine. TCRdb's copy holds only in-frame clones and misses some; the assay was immunoSEQ multiplex PCR. In the table there are under 200,000 clones, 85% to 95% of which are singletons. Germline assignment: CDR1 SQVTM and CDR2 ANQGSEA. V dropped 0 bases and J dropped 13; count of bases not matched to a gene: 8. The CDR3 is made up of 13 amino acids. Overall study findings and caveats: Seropositive at baseline were only a handful of AZD1222 recipients. CD4 TCRs linked to vaccination spanned spike, dominating at 160-218 and 743-854. Mostly white British, mostly female donors; authors suggested clonal diversity may be underestimated. Variant regions that are unmutated are reportedly the target of nearly half of spike-specific TCRs.

Remarks on this clone: Its matching antigen is unknown.

The gene calls are TRBV29-1 and TRBJ2-1; TRBD2 matches at 8 bases. This clonotype originated in an adult who received the MenACWY meningococcal vaccine as a control. This material consisted of peripheral blood, taken 28 days after the second dose of the MenACWY control vaccine. CDR3 sequence reads: CSVEDAGGISQFF. CDR3 coding DNA: TGCAGCGTTGAAGATGCGGGAGGTATCTCACAGTTCTTC.